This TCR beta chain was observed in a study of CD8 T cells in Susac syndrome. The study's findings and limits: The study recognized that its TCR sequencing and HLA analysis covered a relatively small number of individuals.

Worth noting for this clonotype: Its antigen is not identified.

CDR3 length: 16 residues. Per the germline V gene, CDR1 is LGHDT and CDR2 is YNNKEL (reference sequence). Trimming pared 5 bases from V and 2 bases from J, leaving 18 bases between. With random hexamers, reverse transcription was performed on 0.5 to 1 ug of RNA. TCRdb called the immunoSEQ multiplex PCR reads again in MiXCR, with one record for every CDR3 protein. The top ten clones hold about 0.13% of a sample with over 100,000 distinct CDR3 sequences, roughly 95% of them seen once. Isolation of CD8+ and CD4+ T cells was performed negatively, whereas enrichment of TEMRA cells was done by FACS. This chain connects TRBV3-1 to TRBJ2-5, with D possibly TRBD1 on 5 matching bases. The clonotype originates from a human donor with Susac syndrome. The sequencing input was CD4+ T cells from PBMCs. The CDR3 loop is CASSSYQGTRQETQYF. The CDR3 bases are TGTGCCAGCAGCTCTTATCAGGGCACGCGGCAAGAGACCCAGTACTTC.